This TCR beta chain was obtained from a study of glioma-infiltrating T cells after dendritic cell vaccination (dated by TCRdb to 2016 to 2017). General notes on the study: The cohort included roughly 15 glioblastoma patients drawn from Phase I and II dendritic cell vaccination trials, of whom 9 were newly diagnosed and 6 had recurrent disease. Between 2003 and 2012, the patients were given dendritic cell vaccination pulsed with autologous tumor lysate. The vaccine consisted of monocyte-derived dendritic cells cultured seven to eight days with IL-4 and GM-CSF, then pulsed overnight with autologous tumor lysate. Each patient got three intradermal injections of the dendritic cell vaccine, spaced at biweekly intervals, in the arm below the axilla. Deep sequencing of TCR beta CDR3 regions was used to quantify tumor-infiltrating lymphocyte content and compare tumor and blood repertoires in dendritic cell-vaccinated glioblastoma patients. Survival after dendritic cell vaccination was correlated with TCR sequencing metrics such as TIL content and the overlap between tumor and blood repertoires. Findings and caveats that apply to the study as a whole: After dendritic cell vaccination, a higher estimated pretreatment TIL content predicted longer time to progression and longer overall survival. TCR clonality showed no direct relationship with survival, which suggests that a diverse polyclonal response may be important. The three-group TCR overlap response model was described as speculative and requiring prospective validation. The cohort was small and heterogeneous, few patients had complete blood and tumor sets, and even fewer had initial-recurrent tumor pairs.

The immunoSEQ assay amplified TCRB CDR3 regions from 1.5 to 2.5 micrograms of genomic DNA, or from all available DNA when less than that amount was available. The multiplex PCR relied on 60 forward primers for TCR V beta segments and 13 reverse primers for J beta segments. To estimate the number of reads per starting template, synthetic control templates were added to each sample at limiting dilution. Sequencing produced 87 bp reads on the Illumina HiSeq System. The original methods were these. PCR and sequencing errors were removed by a nearest neighbor algorithm that merged closely related sequences. TCR overlap was defined as the percentage of unique tumor TCR beta sequences that were also found in the peripheral blood of the same patient. Entries here come from immuneACCESS through TCRdb and include only in-frame sequences with V and J called. Some clones fail to appear in such tables; in the studies checked, an unresolved V gene covers under half of the shortfall, and the cause of the remainder is unknown. V and J calls and clone size are those listed in that table; D and trimming were worked out from the DNA. The sample data list some 110,000 clones, and nearly 90% of these were observed just once. The biggest ten clones account for 2.5% to 3.5% of the sample.

What the time point label conveys for this sample: after dendritic cell vaccination, including at tumor progression/relapse. Selection of patients required sufficient residual fresh-frozen tumor tissue and over two years of available survival data. An isocitrate dehydrogenase mutation was not carried by any of the glioblastoma patients, although molecular status was otherwise variable. PBMC were collected before vaccination, two weeks after the third vaccination, and at tumor progression if tumor progression occurred. Genomic DNA was extracted with the Qiagen DNeasy Blood extraction Kit. About this clone: Its antigen remains unidentified. Base qualities were left out, and no much larger clone turns up one base away.

In the germline V gene, CDR1 corresponds to MNHNS and CDR2 to SASEGT. Its CDR3 holds 16 amino acids, cysteine through phenylalanine. Of all the DNA, just the CDR3 is kept, 48 bases in frame from base 1. The junction carries 14 bases between V and J, which are trimmed by 2 bases and 3 bases respectively. This clonotype was sampled from a human donor with glioblastoma. The specimen comprised blood, sampled after dendritic cell vaccination. The sequence links TRBV6-1 to TRBJ1-3; TRBD1 is possibly the D segment (5 matching bases). Here the CDR3 is given as CASSENGHRFGNTIYF. The nucleotide sequence reads TGTGCCAGCAGTGAAAATGGACACCGCTTTGGAAACACCATATATTTT.